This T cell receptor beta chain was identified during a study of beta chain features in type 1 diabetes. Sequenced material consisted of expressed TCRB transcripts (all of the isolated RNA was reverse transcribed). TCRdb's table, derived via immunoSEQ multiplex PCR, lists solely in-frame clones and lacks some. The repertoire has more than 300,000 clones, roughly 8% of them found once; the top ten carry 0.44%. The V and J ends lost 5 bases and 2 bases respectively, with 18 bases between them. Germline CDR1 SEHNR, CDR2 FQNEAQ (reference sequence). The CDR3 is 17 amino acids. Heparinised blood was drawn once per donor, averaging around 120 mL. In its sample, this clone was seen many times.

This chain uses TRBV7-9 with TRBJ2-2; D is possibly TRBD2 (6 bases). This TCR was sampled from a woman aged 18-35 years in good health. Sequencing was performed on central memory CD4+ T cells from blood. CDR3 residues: CASSRFRDWTNTGELFF. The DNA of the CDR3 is TGTGCCAGCAGCCGATTTAGGGACTGGACAAACACCGGGGAGCTGTTTTTT.